Here is one TCR beta chain with its context. The ends lost 7 bases at V and 3 bases at J; junction bases unmatched: 11. From germline, CDR1 is SGHTA and CDR2 FQGTGA. CDR3 length: 16 amino acids. RNA amounts of roughly 0.5 to 1 ug underwent reverse transcription with random hexamers. TCRdb passed the immunoSEQ multiplex PCR reads through MiXCR, listing each CDR3 protein once. The sample lists around 120,000 distinct CDR3 sequences; 90% to 95% were seen once. This specimen belongs to a study of CD8 T cells in Susac syndrome. The gene calls are TRBV7-3 and TRBJ2-3; 9 bases match TRBD1. The sample comprised CD4+ T cells from PBMCs. The clonotype comes from a human donor with multiple sclerosis. In DNA, the CDR3 is TGTGCCAGCAAGGCCCCCGGGACAGGGAATACAGATACGCAGTATTTT. As protein: CASKAPGTGNTDTQYF. The full variable domain, completed using reference TRBV7-3 and TRBJ2-3, is GAGVSQTPSNKVTEKGKYVELRCDPISGHTALYWYRQSLGQGPEFLIYFQGTGAADDSGLPNDRFFAVRPEGSVSTLKIQRTERGDSAVYLCASKAPGTGNTDTQYFGPGTRLTVL.